The 27 T cell receptor beta chains reported below all come from one sample, sequenced in a study of metastatic and nonmetastatic thyroid tumors (dated by TCRdb to the early 2020s). Libraries came from PCR. The listed sequencing device is Illumina HiSeq 4000. The public reads were reprocessed in TCRdb via fastp at Q25 and MiXCR, keeping in-frame beta chains. The sample contains 100,000 or so clones, approximately 15% of them found a single time. The ten largest clonotypes hold just over 3.5% of the sample. None of the patients had been given any treatment before thyroid surgery. Sequenced input: blood. These receptors were obtained from a female donor with papillary thyroid cancer or a benign thyroid nodule (not recorded which). Some clones in this sample may be carry-over from other donors' samples.

Regarding this clone: A much larger clone lies a single base off, so this may be a read error. The chain employs TRBV20-1 and TRBJ2-5; 9 bases are a match to TRBD2. The CDR3 sequence is 15 residues long. CDR1 and CDR2 (germline): DFQATT, SNEGSKA (reference sequence). The CDR3 loop reads CSARDLLAGRETKYF. Written as DNA, the CDR3 is TGCAGTGCTAGAGACCTTCTAGCGGGGCGAGAGACCAAGTACTTC.

This clone was seen many times. V gene TRBV19 combines with J gene TRBJ2-3; 8 nucleotides agree with TRBD1. CDR3 length equals 15 residues. V dropped 5 bases and J dropped 3; count of bases not matched to a gene: 7. In germline, CDR1 is LNHDA, CDR2 SQIVND (reference sequence). The CDR3 region is CASSLQGVVTDTQYF. In DNA form, the CDR3 reads TGTGCCAGTAGTTTACAGGGGGTGGTGACAGATACGCAGTATTTT. Complete variable domain (other parts from reference TRBV19 and TRBJ2-3): DGGITQSPKYLFRKEGQNVTLSCEQNLNHDAMYWYRQDPGQGLRLIYYSQIVNDFQKGDIAEGYSVSREKKESFPLTVTSAQKNPTAFYLCASSLQGVVTDTQYFGPGTRLTVL.

This clone was counted ten times or more. This rearrangement joins TRBV5-6 to TRBJ1-1, with 7 bases identical to TRBD1. This CDR3 contains 12 residues. Looked up from germline, CDR1 is SGHDT and CDR2 is YYEEEE. V dropped 1 base and J dropped 7; count of bases not matched to a gene: 1. The chain's CDR3 is CASSLYRGEAFF. CDR3 DNA sequence: TGTGCCAGCAGCTTGTACAGGGGTGAAGCTTTCTTT.

This clone was counted ten times or more. The gene calls are TRBV11-2 and TRBJ1-6, with TRBD1 matching 8 bases. CDR3 size: 15 residues. Germline CDR1 and CDR2: SGHAT and FQNNGV. V was clipped by 6 bases and J by 9 bases; unmatched bases: 10. The CDR3 loop reads CASRTGVVTGSPLHF. DNA of the CDR3: TGTGCCAGCAGGACAGGGGTGGTTACGGGTTCACCCCTCCACTTT. Full variable domain (missing parts from reference TRBV11-2 and TRBJ1-6): EAGVAQSPRYKIIEKRQSVAFWCNPISGHATLYWYQQILGQGPKLLIQFQNNGVVDDSQLPKDRFSAERLKGVDSTLKIQPAKLEDSAVYLCASRTGVVTGSPLHFGNGTRLTVT.

This clone has a count of ten or more. V and J are TRBV27 and TRBJ2-2; TRBD1 matches 7 bases. From germline, CDR1 is MNHEY and CDR2 SMNVEV (reference sequence). The CDR3 runs to 16 residues. J was trimmed by 4 bases and V by 6 bases; bases with no gene match: 11. The CDR3 nucleotides are TGTGCCAGCAGCCTGAGACAGGGTATTGGCACCGGGGAGCTGTTTTTT. This sequence encodes CASSLRQGIGTGELFF.

In its sample, this clone was seen many times. V gene TRBV6-1 combines with J gene TRBJ1-2; D remains unclear. V was shortened by 5 bases and J by 3 bases, with 10 bases between the two germline ends. In germline, CDR1 is MNHNS, CDR2 SASEGT. The CDR3 contains 13 residues. CDR3 loop: CASSLQADYGYTF. CDR3 nucleotides: TGTGCCAGCAGTTTGCAGGCGGACTATGGCTACACCTTC.

The chain joins TRBV12-3 or TRBV12-4 to TRBJ2-1; TRBD2 matches 8 bases. CDR3 length equals 16 residues. V lost 7 bases, J lost 4 bases, and 12 bases stayed unmatched. Written as DNA, the CDR3 is TGTGCCAGCAACACGGGAGGGCTAGCGGATTACAATGAGCAGTTCTTC. This codes for CASNTGGLADYNEQFF.

In its sample, this clone was seen many times. The rearrangement uses TRBV6-1 and TRBJ2-2; D gene uncertain. Trimming cost V 4 bases and J 6 bases, with 15 bases left between them. Germline CDR1 MNHNS, CDR2 SASEGT. The CDR3 covers 15 residues. The chain's CDR3 is CASSALPRVAGELFF. The CDR3 bases are TGTGCCAGCAGTGCACTCCCACGAGTAGCCGGGGAGCTGTTTTTT.

This clone was observed many times. The chain combines TRBV6-4 with TRBJ1-5; D is unclear. From germline, CDR1 is MRHNA and CDR2 SNTAGT. This CDR3 has 13 residues. Trimming shortened V by 3 bases and J by 4 bases, and 7 bases separated the two germline ends. This chain's CDR3 is CASSENANQPQHF. For the CDR3, the DNA is TGTGCCAGCAGTGAAAACGCGAATCAGCCCCAGCATTTT.

This clone has just a few counts. J is TRBJ2-1 and V is TRBV27, with D perhaps matching TRBD1 or TRBD2 (5 bases each). The V gene's germline CDR1 is MNHEY and CDR2 SMNVEV (reference sequence). Trimming shortened V by 6 bases and J by 5 bases, and 11 bases separated the two germline ends. CDR3 length: 13 amino acids. The CDR3 DNA follows: TGTGCCAGCAGGACGCAGGGACACAATGAGCAGTTCTTC. Encoded protein: CASRTQGHNEQFF.

This clone has a count of ten or more. The chain carries TRBV7-8 and TRBJ2-1; 11 bases are a match to TRBD2. Looked up from germline, CDR1 is SGHVS and CDR2 is FQNEAQ. The CDR3 totals 16 residues. The V gene end was trimmed by 2 bases and the J gene end by 9 bases; junction bases not matched to a gene: 9. CDR3 bases: TGTGCCAGCAGCTTACCAACTAGCGGGGGCATGAGTGAGCAGTTCTTC. Translating gives CASSLPTSGGMSEQFF.

This clone was seen many times. V usage is TRBV3-1 and J usage is TRBJ2-5; 8 bases map to TRBD1. The germline CDR1 and CDR2 sequences are LGHDT and YNNKEL (reference sequence). V lost 1 base, J lost 7 bases, and 8 bases stayed unmatched. The CDR3 is 15 amino acids. CDR3 nucleotide sequence: TGTGCCAGCAGCCAAGGGACAGGGTTCGTCGGGACCCAGTACTTC. Translation gives CASSQGTGFVGTQYF.

The table lists this clone with many counts. The DNA of the CDR3 is TGTGCCAGCAGTGCAACAGGGGGGGCAACTAATGAAAAACTGTTTTTT. It is translated as CASSATGGATNEKLFF. The rearrangement uses TRBV28 and TRBJ1-4, with 8 bases aligning to TRBD1. The ends lost 5 bases at V and 0 bases at J; junction bases unmatched: 5. The CDR3 totals 16 residues. Germline V lookup: CDR1 MDHEN, CDR2 SYDVKM.

This clone has at least ten counts. The chain employs TRBV3-1 and TRBJ1-2, with D hard to call. The germline gives CDR1 LGHDT, CDR2 YNNKEL (reference sequence). Trimming cost V 5 bases and J 1 base, with 11 bases left between them. This CDR3 is built from 14 residues. This CDR3 reads CASSSPNLNYGYTF. In DNA form, the CDR3 reads TGTGCCAGCAGCTCGCCTAACCTTAACTATGGCTACACCTTC.

This clone was counted only a few times. Other DNA sequences in this specimen translate into the identical CDR3. Here the CDR3 DNA reads TGTGCCAGCAGCCAATCTTCGACGGGTGGAGAGACCCAGTACTTC. This gives the protein CASSQSSTGGETQYF. The chain combines TRBV3-1 with TRBJ2-5; no clear D gene. The CDR3 runs to 15 residues. Between the trimmed V and J ends, which lost 2 bases and 4 bases, there was a span of 14 bases. Germline V gene sequence: CDR1 LGHDT, CDR2 YNNKEL (reference sequence).

As to this clone: At one end the junction does not follow the germline gene, possibly because of a read error. The chain has TRBV20-1 and TRBJ2-2; 7 nucleotides agree with TRBD2. The germline CDR1 and CDR2 sequences are DFQATT and SNEGSKA (reference sequence). The CDR3 loop spans 18 amino acids. This chain's CDR3 is CSARVFPGEGKNTWELFF. Written as DNA, the CDR3 is TGCAGTGCTAGAGTTTTCCCCGGGGAGGGGAAAAACACCTGGGAGCTGTTTTTT.

Of note for this clone: With a much larger clone just one base away, this may be a read error. The CDR3 sequence is CSARELSVSDTQYF. In DNA, the CDR3 is TGCAGTGCTAGAGAGCTATCGGTCTCAGATACGCAGTATTTT. The gene calls are TRBV20-1 and TRBJ2-3; D remains ambiguous. CDR3 length: 14 amino acids. Germline V gene lookup returns CDR1 DFQATT and CDR2 SNEGSKA (reference sequence). The V gene lost 0 bases and the J gene lost 4 bases, with 11 bases spanning the gap.

This clone was counted many times. In DNA form, the CDR3 reads TGTGCCTGGAGTGTAGGACTCACCTATGGCTACACCTTC. It specifies CAWSVGLTYGYTF. This chain connects TRBV30 to TRBJ1-2, with D unclear. The CDR3 loop spans 13 amino acids. Germline assignment: CDR1 GTSNPN and CDR2 SVGIG (reference sequence). With 0 bases removed from V and 4 bases from J, the gap between germline ends came to 9 bases.

The V and J genes are TRBV6-5 and TRBJ2-7, with D hard to call. Trimming removed 9 bases at V and 4 bases at J, with 16 bases between. The CDR3 covers 13 residues. Germline lookup yields CDR1 MNHEY and CDR2 SVGAGI. The CDR3 sequence is CASSIQQGYEQYF. DNA of the CDR3: TGTGCCAGTAGTATACAGCAAGGATACGAGCAGTACTTC.

In this sample, this clone turned up many times. The rearrangement links TRBV9 to TRBJ1-1; unclear D gene. The V and J ends lost 0 bases and 5 bases respectively, with 5 bases between them. Germline CDR1 and CDR2: SGDLS and YYNGEE. The CDR3 has 12 amino acids. DNA of the CDR3: TGTGCCAGCAGCGTAGAGGGAACTGAAGCTTTCTTT. This translates into CASSVEGTEAFF.

Comment on this clone: This may arise from a read error, as a much more abundant clone is one base away. V and J are TRBV12-3 or TRBV12-4 and TRBJ2-3; 15 bases line up with TRBD2. The J segment lost 7 bases and the V segment lost 3 bases, leaving 11 bases of the junction unmatched. CDR3 length: 18 amino acids. The CDR3, as DNA: TGTGCCAGCAGTTTCGGGACTAGCGGGGGGCCCCATCCTTATACGCAGTATTTT. It codes for CASSFGTSGGPHPYTQYF.

This clone was counted between two and nine times. A much larger clone is a single base away; this may be a read error. This sequence joins TRBV2 and TRBJ2-3; 8 positions agree with TRBD2. The CDR3 loop spans 14 amino acids. V shed 3 bases, J shed 3 bases, and the junction held 2 bases outside the gene matches. Per the germline V gene, CDR1 is SNHLY and CDR2 is FYNNEI. CDR3 loop: CASSEASGTDTQYF. The CDR3 DNA is TGTGCCAGCAGTGAGGCTAGCGGGACAGATACGCAGTATTTT.

This clone was found many times. Distinct nucleotide sequences in the sample also encode this CDR3. The chain couples TRBV6-1 to TRBJ2-7, with TRBD2 matching over 12 bases. The CDR3 contains 16 residues. Germline V gene data show CDR1 as MNHNS and CDR2 as SASEGT. The V and J ends lost 6 bases and 4 bases, in that order; junction bases with no gene match: 10. Here the CDR3 reads CASRGSSGGALYEQYF. CDR3 nucleotides: TGTGCCAGCAGGGGATCTAGCGGGGGGGCGCTGTACGAGCAGTACTTC.

This clone was recorded at least ten times. The gene calls are TRBV7-9 and TRBJ2-1; 8 bases line up with TRBD2. With V trimmed by 5 bases and J by 3 bases, 12 bases remained unmatched. CDR3 size: 17 residues. CDR1 is SEHNR, CDR2 FQNEAQ, per germline (reference sequence). The chain's CDR3 is CASSPGWRGDNYNEQFF. CDR3 sequence (DNA): TGTGCCAGCAGCCCCGGGTGGCGGGGGGATAACTACAATGAGCAGTTCTTC.

This clone was recorded at least ten times. The chain joins TRBV27 to TRBJ2-1; no clear D gene. Germline CDR1 is MNHEY and CDR2 is SMNVEV (reference sequence). The CDR3 totals 12 residues. Trimming shortened V by 3 bases and J by 6 bases, and 6 bases separated the two germline ends. In nucleotides, the CDR3 is TGTGCCAGCAGTTTTGGGATCAATGAGCAGTTCTTC. Translated: CASSFGINEQFF.

Many counts were recorded for this clone. The rearrangement uses TRBV6-4 and TRBJ1-4, with D uncertain. The CDR3 consists of 13 residues. Germline CDR1 MRHNA, CDR2 SNTAGT. V was trimmed by 4 bases and J by 4 bases, leaving 7 bases between them. CDR3 in amino acids: CASSGLDNEKLFF. Written as DNA, the CDR3 is TGTGCCAGCAGTGGTTTGGATAATGAAAAACTGTTTTTT.

The sample holds many counts of this clone. This chain joins TRBV20-1 and TRBJ1-1; no reliable D call. This CDR3 has 11 residues. Germline CDR1 reads DFQATT; CDR2 reads SNEGSKA (reference sequence). With 6 bases removed from V and 7 bases from J, the gap between germline ends came to 12 bases. The CDR3 DNA reads TGCAGTGCAAGGACCATCCATGAAGCTTTCTTT. Protein product: CSARTIHEAFF.